These 9 T cell receptor beta chains share one sample of origin, sequenced in a study of T cell changes during pregnancy in multiple sclerosis. The assay was immunoSEQ multiplex PCR, and TCRdb's table has in-frame clones only and misses some. Here the sample spans about 55,000 clones, more than 80% being singletons. The sequencing here drew on CD4+ T cells from peripheral blood mononuclear cells, taken in the first trimester of pregnancy. These receptors all stem from a female donor with multiple sclerosis, enrolled in a pregnancy study.

The gene calls are TRBV28 and TRBJ1-5; D is perhaps TRBD1 (5 bases). The CDR3 runs to 14 residues. The V gene lost 6 bases and the J gene lost 3 bases, with 12 bases spanning the gap. Germline CDR1 MDHEN, CDR2 SYDVKM. CDR3 protein: CASSPGGDNQPQHF. The CDR3 DNA sequence: TGTGCCAGCAGCCCCGGGGGTGACAATCAGCCCCAGCATTTT.

The genes are TRBV7-9 and TRBJ1-1, with D perhaps matching TRBD1 (5 bases). CDR3 size: 15 residues. V was trimmed by 1 base and J by 0 bases, leaving 9 bases between them. Germline V gives CDR1 SEHNR, CDR2 FQNEAQ (reference sequence). CDR3 sequence reads: CASSLGTGLNTEAFF. The CDR3 DNA is TGTGCCAGCAGCTTAGGTACAGGACTGAACACTGAAGCTTTCTTT.

The rearrangement links TRBV4-1 to TRBJ1-6; D is possibly TRBD1 (5 bases). Germline V gives CDR1 MGHRA, CDR2 YSYEKL. The V end was cut by 4 bases, the J end by 12 bases, with 16 bases between. This CDR3 is 14 amino acids long. This CDR3 is CASSLLRAGEPLHF. CDR3 DNA sequence: TGCGCCAGCAGCCTACTCAGGGCAGGCGAACCCCTCCACTTT.

V usage is TRBV7-9 and J usage is TRBJ1-2, with 10 bases lining up with TRBD1. There are 17 residues in the CDR3. The trim removed 5 bases at V and 2 bases at J, leaving 11 bases unmatched. Per germline, CDR1 SEHNR and CDR2 FQNEAQ (reference sequence). In nucleotides, the CDR3 is TGTGCCAGCAGCCCCCAGGACAGGGGGTTTAAGAACTATGGCTACACCTTC. This codes for CASSPQDRGFKNYGYTF.

This chain joins TRBV4-3 and TRBJ2-2; 10 bases are a match to TRBD1. The CDR3 is 20 residues long. Germline-derived CDR1 and CDR2 are LGHNA and YSLEER. The V gene end was trimmed by 0 bases and the J gene end by 4 bases; junction bases not matched to a gene: 14. Here the CDR3 reads CASSQDNDRGRFLGTGELFF. In DNA, the CDR3 is TGCGCCAGCAGCCAAGATAACGACAGGGGGCGCTTCTTAGGCACCGGGGAGCTGTTTTTT.

The chain combines TRBV29-1 with TRBJ1-1; perhaps TRBD1 as D (6 bases). This CDR3 comprises 14 residues. Germline CDR1 reads SQVTM; CDR2 reads ANQGSEA. Trimming left V 4 bases short and J 2 bases short, with 14 bases between. The CDR3 loop is CSVGPGGTNTEAFF. The CDR3 DNA reads TGCAGCGTTGGACCAGGTGGGACAAACACTGAAGCTTTCTTT.

The table lists this clone with a few counts. This rearrangement joins TRBV30 to TRBJ1-6, with a tentative D call TRBD1 (5 bases). In germline, CDR1 is GTSNPN, CDR2 SVGIG (reference sequence). The CDR3 totals 14 residues. Deletions cut 5 bases from V and 7 bases from J, with 15 bases between. CDR3 coding DNA: TGTGCCTGGGGCGTGGGGCTCGGGAATTCACCCCTCCACTTT. This sequence encodes CAWGVGLGNSPLHF. Complete variable domain (other parts from reference TRBV30 and TRBJ1-6): SQTIHQWPATLVQPVGSPLSLECTVEGTSNPNLYWYRQAAGRGLQLLFYSVGIGQISSEVPQNLSASRPQDRQFILSSKKLLLSDSGFYLCAWGVGLGNSPLHFGNGTRLTVT.

The chain recombines TRBV9 with TRBJ1-3; TRBD1 matches at 7 bases. V dropped 0 bases and J dropped 4; count of bases not matched to a gene: 16. This CDR3 is 19 amino acids long. Germline V gives CDR1 SGDLS, CDR2 YYNGEE. This chain's CDR3 is CASSVALTGLEAGGNTIYF. The CDR3 bases are TGTGCCAGCAGCGTAGCCCTGACAGGGTTAGAAGCGGGCGGAAACACCATATATTTT.

The genes are TRBV6-6 and TRBJ1-2, with 10 bases fitting TRBD1. V lost 7 bases to trimming and J lost 6 bases; unmatched junction nucleotides: 5. The CDR3 is made up of 13 amino acids. CDR1 MNHNY and CDR2 SVGAGI come from the germline V gene (reference sequence). The CDR3 DNA is TGTGCCAGCAATCGACAGGGGGCCCATGGCTACACCTTC. It translates to CASNRQGAHGYTF.